One sample yielded the 22 T cell receptor beta chains listed below, sequenced in a study of blood T cells in healthy people across ages. For the second PCR, which ran for about 7 to 11 cycles, a sample-barcoded 5' primer and a J-beta primer mix were used. TCRdb reanalysed the 5' RACE reads using MiXCR and keeps one entry per CDR3 protein. The table has more than 550,000 distinct CDR3 sequences, 20% to 25% seen once. Material: blood. The receptors here all came from a man in his 70s in good health.

This clonotype occurred a few times. This chain links TRBV20-1 with TRBJ2-5; 7 nucleotides line up with TRBD2. The end of the DNA fits TRBJ2-1 better, so the J call may be wrong. The CDR3 length is 13 residues. Germline V gene lookup returns CDR1 DFQATT and CDR2 SNEGSKA (reference sequence). The CDR3, as DNA: TGCAGTGCTAGTCGGCGGGAGCGGGATGAGCAGTTCTTC. Translating it yields CSASRRERDEQFF.

This clonotype was seen a handful of times. The V and J genes are TRBV11-2 and TRBJ2-3, with D maybe TRBD2 (5 bases). V lost 1 base to trimming and J lost 2 bases, with 13 bases between them. CDR3 length equals 16 residues. CDR1 is SGHAT, CDR2 FQNNGV, per germline. CDR3 bases: TGTGCCAGCAGCTTAGGTGGGAGCCGGTCCACAGATACGCAGTATTTT. Protein product: CASSLGGSRSTDTQYF.

The chain combines TRBV6-2 or TRBV6-3 with TRBJ1-2, with D uncertain. The CDR3 runs to 12 residues. V gave up 7 bases and J gave up 8 bases, with 14 bases separating them. CDR1 MNHEY and CDR2 SVGEGT come from the germline V gene. The CDR3 bases are TGTGCCAGCACCGCGAGTCCCTGGGGCTACACCTTC. Its translation is CASTASPWGYTF.

This clonotype was counted only a few times. The rearrangement uses TRBV5-1 and TRBJ2-1; a weak D match, TRBD2 (6 bases). Germline CDR1 reads SGHRS; CDR2 reads YFSETQ. This CDR3 contains 15 residues. Trimming took off 1 base at V and 4 bases at J, with 12 bases between the two ends. The CDR3 loop is CASSLSEGVYNEQFF. The CDR3 DNA sequence: TGCGCCAGCAGCTTGTCGGAGGGCGTATACAATGAGCAGTTCTTC.

For this clonotype: Being one base from a much bigger clone, this may be a read error. This chain uses TRBV6-1 with TRBJ2-5, with unresolved D. The CDR3 consists of 10 residues. Trimming removed 2 bases at V and 7 bases at J, with 2 bases between. Germline V lookup: CDR1 MNHNS, CDR2 SASEGT. The CDR3 loop is CASSEWTQYF. CDR3 DNA: TGTGCCAGCAGTGAATGGACCCAGTACTTC.

This CDR3 reads CSARDDSRGGNTIYF. DNA for the CDR3: TGCAGTGCTAGAGATGACTCCCGCGGTGGAAACACCATATATTTT. J is TRBJ1-3 and V is TRBV20-1; no definite D call. Trimming removed 0 bases from V and 3 bases from J, with 12 bases in between. CDR1 is DFQATT and CDR2 is SNEGSKA in the germline V gene (reference sequence). This CDR3 spans 15 amino acids.

This clonotype has a handful of counts. The chain has TRBV30 and TRBJ2-1, with TRBD2 matching 7 bases. This CDR3 is 11 amino acids long. The V and J ends lost 1 base and 14 bases, in that order; junction bases with no gene match: 5. Per the germline V gene, CDR1 is GTSNPN and CDR2 is SVGIG (reference sequence). The CDR3 DNA is TGTGCCTGGAGTGCTAGCGGCCCTAAGTTCTTC. Translated: CAWSASGPKFF.

The genes are TRBV6-6 and TRBJ1-2, with D possibly TRBD1 on 6 matching bases. V lost 5 bases to trimming and J lost 0 bases, with 13 bases between them. CDR1 is MNHNY and CDR2 is SVGAGI in the germline V gene (reference sequence). The CDR3 runs 15 residues. CDR3 amino acids: CASSTVDRANYGYTF. CDR3 nucleotides: TGTGCCAGCAGTACTGTGGACAGAGCTAACTATGGCTACACCTTC.

This clonotype was counted only a few times. The V and J genes are TRBV3-1 and TRBJ1-2, with TRBD1 as a possible D gene (6 bases). The CDR3 consists of 13 residues. V gave up 2 bases and J gave up 8 bases, with 12 bases separating them. CDR1 is LGHDT and CDR2 is YNNKEL in the germline V gene (reference sequence). CDR3 sequence reads: CASSQSPTGGYTF. CDR3 nucleotide sequence: TGTGCCAGCAGCCAAAGCCCGACAGGCGGCTACACCTTC.

This sequence joins TRBV6-5 and TRBJ2-4; D may be TRBD1 (5 bases). The CDR3 sequence is 12 residues long. Germline CDR1 and CDR2: MNHEY and SVGAGI. V was shortened by 6 bases and J by 12 bases, with 15 bases between the two germline ends. In nucleotides, the CDR3 is TGTGCCAGCAGCCGCCCCGACAGCTATCAGTACTTC. Translated: CASSRPDSYQYF.

This clonotype was seen more than once but under ten times. This chain uses TRBV12-3 or TRBV12-4 with TRBJ2-1; 8 bases agree with TRBD2. The CDR3 length is 15 residues. J lost 5 bases, V lost 7 bases, and 10 bases had no gene match. DNA of the CDR3: TGTGCCAGCACCCCATTAGCGGGGAGAAACAATGAGCAGTTCTTC. Its protein is CASTPLAGRNNEQFF.

The chain combines TRBV9 with TRBJ1-5, with TRBD1 as a possible D gene (6 bases). This CDR3 has 15 residues. Trimming removed 0 bases from V and 3 bases from J, with 10 bases in between. From germline, CDR1 is SGDLS and CDR2 YYNGEE. In DNA form, the CDR3 reads TGTGCCAGCAGCGTAGGGGGACAACCCAATCAGCCCCAGCATTTT. It codes for CASSVGGQPNQPQHF.

The table lists this clonotype with a few counts. This chain connects TRBV12-3 or TRBV12-4 to TRBJ1-3; maybe TRBD1 (5 bases). This CDR3 is 16 amino acids long. V was cut by 5 bases and J by 0 bases, with 14 bases left in between. CDR3 amino acids: CASSPFQGVSGNTIYF. The CDR3 region has the DNA TGTGCCAGCAGTCCCTTTCAGGGAGTCTCTGGAAACACCATATATTTT.

The V and J genes are TRBV10-2 and TRBJ2-7; no clear D. V was cut by 8 bases and J by 0 bases, with 11 bases left in between. CDR3 length: 13 amino acids. CDR1 is WSHSY, CDR2 SAAADI, per germline. CDR3: CASGVGISYEQYV. The CDR3 DNA sequence: TGCGCCAGCGGGGTGGGCATCTCCTACGAGCAGTACGTC.

This chain joins TRBV3-1 and TRBJ2-3; 9 nucleotides line up with TRBD2. CDR3 size: 15 residues. V trimming: 4 bases; J trimming: 2 bases; junction bases outside the gene matches: 4. Germline values: CDR1 LGHDT, CDR2 YNNKEL (reference sequence). CDR3 sequence reads: CASSRTSGYTDTQYF. Here the CDR3 DNA reads TGTGCCAGCAGCCGTACTAGCGGGTACACAGATACGCAGTATTTT.

The chain has TRBV20-1 and TRBJ1-2; TRBD1 matches 7 bases. Per the germline V gene, CDR1 is DFQATT and CDR2 is SNEGSKA (reference sequence). The CDR3 is made up of 15 amino acids. V shed 2 bases and J 5 bases; nucleotides not matched to a gene: 11. CDR3 coding DNA: TGCAGTGCTAGACCCCAAGAGGGGGCGCGATATGGCTACACCTTC. This translates into CSARPQEGARYGYTF.

About this clonotype itself: An end of the junction does not agree with germline; a read error may underlie this. The genes are TRBV7-9 and TRBJ1-2, with a possible D match to TRBD1 (5 bases). The CDR3 runs 13 residues. The V gene's germline CDR1 is SEHNR and CDR2 FQNEAQ (reference sequence). In nucleotides, the CDR3 is TGTGCCAGCAGCCCGGGATCAGGGTCTGGCTACGCCTTC. This encodes CASSPGSGSGYAF.

The genes are TRBV28 and TRBJ2-5, with D hard to call. Between the trimmed V and J ends, which lost 7 bases and 1 base, there was a span of 13 bases. Germline V CDR1 and CDR2: MDHEN, SYDVKM. This CDR3 has 14 residues. CDR3 loop: CASIFEKSQETQYF. The DNA of the CDR3 is TGTGCCAGCATTTTTGAGAAGTCCCAAGAGACCCAGTACTTC.

V is TRBV30 and J is TRBJ2-1; 9 nucleotides match TRBD2. Germline-derived CDR1 and CDR2 are GTSNPN and SVGIG (reference sequence). The CDR3 is made up of 19 amino acids. V was pared by 0 bases and J by 5 bases, with 17 bases of the junction left unmatched. CDR3 sequence: CAWSVPLYFPSGDNNEQFF. The DNA for the CDR3 is TGTGCCTGGAGTGTACCGCTCTACTTTCCTAGCGGGGATAACAATGAGCAGTTCTTC.

The chain joins TRBV6-1 to TRBJ1-4; perhaps TRBD1 as D (5 bases). This CDR3 is built from 14 residues. Looked up from germline, CDR1 is MNHNS and CDR2 is SASEGT. V shed 7 bases and J shed 4 bases, with 13 bases lying between them. The chain's CDR3 is CASTNRGGNEKLFF. The CDR3 nucleotides are TGTGCCAGCACCAACCGGGGGGGTAATGAAAAACTGTTTTTT.

This clonotype was seen only a few times. The rearrangement joins TRBV7-2 to TRBJ2-7, with a weak D call TRBD2 (5 bases). Trimming cost V 3 bases and J 4 bases, with 10 bases left between them. Germline V gene data show CDR1 as SGHTA and CDR2 as FQGNSA. This CDR3 spans 13 amino acids. CDR3 coding DNA: TGTGCCAGCAGCTTGGACTTGGAATACGAGCAGTACGTC. As protein: CASSLDLEYEQYV.

The gene calls are TRBV29-1 and TRBJ2-2; a weak D match, TRBD1 (6 bases). This CDR3 spans 14 amino acids. Trimming took 3 bases from V and 0 from J, leaving 8 bases between them. Germline V gene lookup returns CDR1 SQVTM and CDR2 ANQGSEA. CDR3 loop: CSVEGQTNTGELFF. CDR3 sequence (DNA): TGCAGCGTTGAGGGACAAACGAACACCGGGGAGCTGTTTTTT.